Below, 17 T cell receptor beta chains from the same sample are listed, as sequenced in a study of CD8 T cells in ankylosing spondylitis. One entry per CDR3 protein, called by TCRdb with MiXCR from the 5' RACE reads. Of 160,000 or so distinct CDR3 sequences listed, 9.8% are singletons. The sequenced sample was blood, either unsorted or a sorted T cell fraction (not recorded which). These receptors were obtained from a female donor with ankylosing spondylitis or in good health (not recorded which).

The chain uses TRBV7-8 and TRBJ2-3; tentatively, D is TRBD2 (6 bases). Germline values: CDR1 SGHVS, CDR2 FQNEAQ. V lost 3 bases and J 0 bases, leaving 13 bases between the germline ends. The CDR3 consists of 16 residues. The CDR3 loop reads CASSFPRDGSTDTQYF. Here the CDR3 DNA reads TGTGCCAGCAGCTTCCCGCGGGATGGAAGCACAGATACGCAGTATTTT.

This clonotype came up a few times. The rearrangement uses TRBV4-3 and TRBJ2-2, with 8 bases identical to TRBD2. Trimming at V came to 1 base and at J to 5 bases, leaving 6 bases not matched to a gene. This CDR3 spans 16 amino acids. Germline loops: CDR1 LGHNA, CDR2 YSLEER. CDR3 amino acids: CASSQGAAGVTGELFF. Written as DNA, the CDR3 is TGCGCCAGCAGCCAAGGTGCAGCGGGAGTTACCGGGGAGCTGTTTTTT.

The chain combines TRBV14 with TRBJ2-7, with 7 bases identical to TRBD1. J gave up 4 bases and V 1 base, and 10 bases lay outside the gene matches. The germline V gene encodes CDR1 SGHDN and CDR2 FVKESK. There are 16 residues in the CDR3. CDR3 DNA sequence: TGTGCCAGCAGCCAAGTTATAGGGGGCGCGTGGTACGAGCAGTACTTC. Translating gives CASSQVIGGAWYEQYF.

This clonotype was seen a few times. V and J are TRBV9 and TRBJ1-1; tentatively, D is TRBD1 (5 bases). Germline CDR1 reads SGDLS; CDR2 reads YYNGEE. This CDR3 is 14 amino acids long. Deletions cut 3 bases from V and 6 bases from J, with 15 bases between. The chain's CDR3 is CASSAGDGKPEAFF. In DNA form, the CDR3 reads TGTGCCAGCAGCGCGGGGGACGGGAAGCCTGAAGCTTTCTTT.

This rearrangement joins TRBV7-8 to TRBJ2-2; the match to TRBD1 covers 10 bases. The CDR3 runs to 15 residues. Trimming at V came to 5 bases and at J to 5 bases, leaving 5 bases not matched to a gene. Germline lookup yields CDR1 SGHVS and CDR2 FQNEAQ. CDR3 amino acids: CASSGRTGGTGELFF. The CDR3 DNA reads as TGTGCCAGCAGCGGAAGGACAGGGGGTACCGGGGAGCTGTTTTTT.

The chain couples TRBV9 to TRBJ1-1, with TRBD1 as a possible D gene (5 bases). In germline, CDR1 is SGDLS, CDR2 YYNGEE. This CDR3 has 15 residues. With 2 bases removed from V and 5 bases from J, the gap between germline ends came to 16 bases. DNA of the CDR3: TGTGCCAGCAGCGTCGACGGGACGCCGGGGACTGAAGCTTTCTTT. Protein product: CASSVDGTPGTEAFF.

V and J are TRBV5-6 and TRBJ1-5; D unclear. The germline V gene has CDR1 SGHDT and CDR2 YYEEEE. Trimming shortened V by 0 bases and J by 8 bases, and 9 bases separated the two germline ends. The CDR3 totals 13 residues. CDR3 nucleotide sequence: TGTGCCAGCAGCTTGGGCCGGGGTGAGCCCCAGCATTTT. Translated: CASSLGRGEPQHF.

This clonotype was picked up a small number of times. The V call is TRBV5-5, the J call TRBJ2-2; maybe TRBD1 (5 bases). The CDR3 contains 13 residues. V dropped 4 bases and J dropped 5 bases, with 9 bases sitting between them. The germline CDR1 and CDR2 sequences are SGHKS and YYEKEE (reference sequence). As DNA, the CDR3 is TGTGCCAGCAGCCCACCAGGGACCGGGGAGCTGTTTTTT. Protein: CASSPPGTGELFF.

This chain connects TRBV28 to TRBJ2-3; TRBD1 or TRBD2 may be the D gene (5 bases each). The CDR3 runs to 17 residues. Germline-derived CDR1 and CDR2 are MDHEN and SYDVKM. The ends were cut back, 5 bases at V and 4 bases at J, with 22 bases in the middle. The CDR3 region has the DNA TGTGCCAGCAGTCCCGGGACCCAGGTTATTGGCGCAGATACGCAGTATTTT. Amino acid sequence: CASSPGTQVIGADTQYF.

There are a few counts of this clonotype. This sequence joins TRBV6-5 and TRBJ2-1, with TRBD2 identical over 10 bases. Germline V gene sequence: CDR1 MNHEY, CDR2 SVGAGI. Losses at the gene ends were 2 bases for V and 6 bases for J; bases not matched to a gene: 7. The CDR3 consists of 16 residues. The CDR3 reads CASSYLSGRFGNEQFF. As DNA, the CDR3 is TGTGCCAGCAGTTACCTTAGCGGGAGGTTTGGCAATGAGCAGTTCTTC.

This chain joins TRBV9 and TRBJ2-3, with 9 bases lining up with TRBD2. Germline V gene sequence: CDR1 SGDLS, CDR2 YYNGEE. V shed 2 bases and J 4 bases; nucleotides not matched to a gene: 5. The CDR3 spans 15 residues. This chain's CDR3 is CASSVSGRSPDTQYF. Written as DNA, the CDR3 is TGTGCCAGCAGCGTTAGCGGGAGATCTCCAGATACGCAGTATTTT.

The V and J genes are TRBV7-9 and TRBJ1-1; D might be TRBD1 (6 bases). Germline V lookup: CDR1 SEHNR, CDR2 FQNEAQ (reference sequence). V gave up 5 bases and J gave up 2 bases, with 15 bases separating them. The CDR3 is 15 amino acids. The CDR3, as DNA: TGTGCCAGCAGCGGGGGCGTGGGGAACAACACTGAAGCTTTCTTT. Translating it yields CASSGGVGNNTEAFF.

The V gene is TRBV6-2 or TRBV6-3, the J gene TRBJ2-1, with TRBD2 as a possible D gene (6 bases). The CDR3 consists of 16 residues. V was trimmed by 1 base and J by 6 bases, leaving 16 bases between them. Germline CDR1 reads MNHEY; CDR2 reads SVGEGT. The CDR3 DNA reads TGTGCCAGCAGTTACTACCGGCTAGCGCTCGTCAATGAGCAGTTCTTC. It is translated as CASSYYRLALVNEQFF.

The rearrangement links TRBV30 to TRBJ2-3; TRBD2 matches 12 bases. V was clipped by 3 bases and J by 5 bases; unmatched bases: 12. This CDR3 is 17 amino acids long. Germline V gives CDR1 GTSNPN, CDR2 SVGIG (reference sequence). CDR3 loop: CAWSGGTSGLTKDTQYF. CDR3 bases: TGTGCCTGGAGCGGGGGGACTAGCGGGCTTACTAAAGATACGCAGTATTTT.

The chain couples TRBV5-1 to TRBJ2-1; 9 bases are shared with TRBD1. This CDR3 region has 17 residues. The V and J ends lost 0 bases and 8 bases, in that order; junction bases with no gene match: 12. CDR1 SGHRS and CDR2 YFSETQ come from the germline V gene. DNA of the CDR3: TGCGCCAGCAGCTTGGCCGGGACAGGGACCCTAGGCGATGAGCAGTTCTTC. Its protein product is CASSLAGTGTLGDEQFF.

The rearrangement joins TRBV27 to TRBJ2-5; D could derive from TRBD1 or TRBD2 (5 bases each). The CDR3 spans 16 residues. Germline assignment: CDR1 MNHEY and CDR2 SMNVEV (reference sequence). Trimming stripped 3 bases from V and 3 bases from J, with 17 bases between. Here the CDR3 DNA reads TGTGCCAGCAGTTTGAACCCCGGGACGGGTAAAGAGACCCAGTACTTC. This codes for CASSLNPGTGKETQYF.

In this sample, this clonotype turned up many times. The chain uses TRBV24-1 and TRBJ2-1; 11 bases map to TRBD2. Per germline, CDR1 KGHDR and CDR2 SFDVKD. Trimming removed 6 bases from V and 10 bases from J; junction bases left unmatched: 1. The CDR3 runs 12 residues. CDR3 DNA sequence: TGTGCCACCAGTACTAGCGGGAGAGAGCAGTTCTTC. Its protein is CATSTSGREQFF.